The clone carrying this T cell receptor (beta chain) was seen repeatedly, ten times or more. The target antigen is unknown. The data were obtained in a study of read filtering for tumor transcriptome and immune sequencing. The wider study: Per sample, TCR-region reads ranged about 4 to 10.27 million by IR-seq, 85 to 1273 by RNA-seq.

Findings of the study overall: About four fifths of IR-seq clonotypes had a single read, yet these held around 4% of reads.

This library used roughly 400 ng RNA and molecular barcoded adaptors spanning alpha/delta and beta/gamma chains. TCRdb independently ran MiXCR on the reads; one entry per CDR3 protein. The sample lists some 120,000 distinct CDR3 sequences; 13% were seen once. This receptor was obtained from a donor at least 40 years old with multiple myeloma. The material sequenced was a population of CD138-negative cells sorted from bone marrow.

CDR3 coding DNA: TGTGCCAGCAGCTTGGTATTGGGGACAGGGGCTTCAACCTACAATGAGCAGTTCTTC. This gives the protein CASSLVLGTGASTYNEQFF. The genes are TRBV5-5 and TRBJ2-1, with 10 bases that match TRBD1. The ends lost 0 bases at V and 2 bases at J; junction bases unmatched: 11. Germline CDR1 is SGHKS and CDR2 is YYEKEE (reference sequence). CDR3 length equals 19 residues.